These 27 T cell receptor beta chains were sequenced from one sample in a study of T cells in tuberculosis (dated by TCRdb to the late 2010s). Library construction relied on the immunoSEQ multiplex PCR assay. TCRdb's version of the immuneACCESS table is confined to in-frame rearrangements and falls short of the full clone set. An unresolved V gene accounts for under half of the shortfall where checked; the remainder is of unknown origin. The sample contains approximately 35,000 clones, approximately 96% of them found a single time. The top ten hold 6.2% of the sample. The sample taken for sequencing was PBMCs. These receptors originate from a donor between 10 and 35 years old with latent tuberculosis or without tuberculosis infection.

The chain combines TRBV11-2 with TRBJ1-1, with D possibly matching TRBD1 (5 bases). Deletions cut 3 bases from V and 2 bases from J, with 22 bases between. Per the germline V gene, CDR1 is SGHAT and CDR2 is FQNNGV. CDR3 length: 18 residues. The CDR3 loop reads CASSFKPFGGNPNTEAFF. The CDR3 DNA reads TGTGCCAGCAGCTTTAAGCCCTTCGGGGGGAATCCCAACACTGAAGCTTTCTTT.

V gene TRBV7-2 combines with J gene TRBJ2-1; TRBD2 might be the D (6 bases). The V gene lost 5 bases and the J gene lost 6 bases, with 17 bases spanning the gap. Looked up from germline, CDR1 is SGHTA and CDR2 is FQGNSA. The CDR3 extends over 15 amino acids. CDR3 sequence reads: CASSRDSRSPNEQFF. CDR3 DNA sequence: TGTGCCAGCAGCCGGGACTCCAGATCCCCCAATGAGCAGTTCTTC.

The chain carries TRBV5-1 and TRBJ2-3; TRBD1 is a possible D gene (6 bases). CDR1 is SGHRS and CDR2 is YFSETQ in the germline V gene. Trimming shortened V by 4 bases and J by 0 bases, and 9 bases separated the two germline ends. The CDR3 covers 14 residues. The CDR3, as DNA: TGCGCCAGCAGCCGACAGGCTAGCACAGATACGCAGTATTTT. This gives the protein CASSRQASTDTQYF.

V is TRBV9 and J is TRBJ2-1; TRBD2 aligns across 8 bases. The CDR3 sequence is 13 residues long. The V gene's germline CDR1 is SGDLS and CDR2 YYNGEE. Unmatched junction bases numbered 6, after V lost 4 bases and J lost 9 bases. The CDR3 here is CASSPRLATEQFF. CDR3 coding DNA: TGTGCCAGCAGCCCCCGACTAGCGACTGAGCAGTTCTTC.

This chain uses TRBV6-1 with TRBJ2-5; no definite D call. The germline CDR1 and CDR2 sequences are MNHNS and SASEGT. Trimming removed 2 bases at V and 3 bases at J, with 7 bases between. The CDR3 length is 13 residues. The CDR3 DNA sequence: TGTGCCAGCAGTGAACTCCGGGAAGAGACCCAGTACTTC. Encoded protein: CASSELREETQYF.

This chain joins TRBV4-2 and TRBJ1-1; D is perhaps TRBD1 (6 bases). The germline V gene encodes CDR1 LGHNA and CDR2 YNFKEQ. Trimming removed 4 bases from V and 0 bases from J, with 15 bases in between. The CDR3 runs to 16 residues. The CDR3 is CASSPVEEGVNTEAFF. The CDR3 nucleotides are TGTGCCAGCAGCCCCGTGGAAGAGGGGGTGAACACTGAAGCTTTCTTT.

This clone showed up just once. The V call is TRBV7-3, the J call TRBJ2-1, with 9 bases aligning to TRBD1. V was pared by 5 bases and J by 12 bases, with 8 bases of the junction left unmatched. The CDR3 length is 13 residues. Germline CDR1 reads SGHTA; CDR2 reads FQGTGA. In DNA form, the CDR3 reads TGTGCCAGCAGCGGAACAGGGGGCGGCGGGCAGTTCTTC. The encoded protein is CASSGTGGGGQFF.

The J gene is TRBJ2-5, the V gene TRBV29-1, with 12 bases lining up with TRBD1. CDR1 is SQVTM, CDR2 ANQGSEA, per germline. J was trimmed by 5 bases and V by 4 bases; bases with no gene match: 8. The CDR3 loop spans 15 amino acids. CDR3 in DNA: TGCAGCGTTGCAGGGACAGGGGGCCCTCAGGAGACCCAGTACTTC. Translation gives CSVAGTGGPQETQYF.

The gene calls are TRBV4-1 and TRBJ2-5, with 7 bases matching TRBD2. This CDR3 has 14 amino acids. Germline CDR1 reads MGHRA; CDR2 reads YSYEKL. The V segment lost 5 bases and the J segment 4 bases; nucleotides outside the gene matches: 7. In DNA form, the CDR3 reads TGCGCCAGCAGCTCCCGGGGGGTCAGAGAGACCCAGTACTTC. Protein: CASSSRGVRETQYF.

The rearrangement links TRBV6-5 to TRBJ2-3; D is undetermined. Germline V lookup: CDR1 MNHEY, CDR2 SVGAGI. The CDR3 totals 13 residues. Trimming took off 6 bases at V and 3 bases at J, with 10 bases between the two ends. CDR3 nucleotide sequence: TGTGCCAGCAGCCACCTAGATACAGATACGCAGTATTTT. The encoded protein is CASSHLDTDTQYF.

The rearrangement links TRBV6-1 to TRBJ1-2; 8 bases line up with TRBD1. The CDR3 covers 14 residues. Per the germline V gene, CDR1 is MNHNS and CDR2 is SASEGT. V lost 2 bases and J lost 4; bases outside the gene matches: 3. CDR3 in amino acids: CASSELDRVYGYTF. The CDR3 DNA follows: TGTGCCAGCAGTGAACTGGACAGGGTCTATGGCTACACCTTC.

The chain recombines TRBV12-5 with TRBJ2-1, with 8 bases that match TRBD2. CDR1 and CDR2 from the germline V gene are LGHNT and FRNRAP. This CDR3 contains 17 residues. With V trimmed by 2 bases and J by 12 bases, 18 bases remained unmatched. The CDR3: CASGLNPIERGSQRQFF. The CDR3 nucleotides read TGTGCTAGTGGTTTGAACCCGATCGAGCGGGGGAGCCAGCGGCAGTTCTTC. The entire variable domain, with the rest obtained from reference TRBV12-5 and TRBJ2-1, is as follows: DARVTQTPRHKVTEMGQEVTMRCQPILGHNTVFWYRQTMMQGLELLAYFRNRAPLDDSGMPKDRFSAEMPDATLATLKIQPSEPRDSAVYFCASGLNPIERGSQRQFFGPGTRLTVL.

This sequence joins TRBV4-1 and TRBJ2-7; weak D call: TRBD2 (6 bases). The CDR3 contains 15 residues. The V and J ends lost 5 bases and 2 bases respectively, with 16 bases between them. Germline values: CDR1 MGHRA, CDR2 YSYEKL. The chain's CDR3 is CASSVGPGEAYEQYF. DNA for the CDR3: TGCGCCAGCAGCGTAGGGCCGGGGGAGGCCTACGAGCAGTACTTC.

The chain recombines TRBV28 with TRBJ2-5, with D perhaps matching TRBD2 (5 bases). Trimming cost V 10 bases and J 2 bases, with 11 bases left between them. Germline CDR1 and CDR2: MDHEN and SYDVKM. The CDR3 totals 12 residues. CDR3: CATWGVQETQYF. In DNA form, the CDR3 reads TGTGCCACGTGGGGAGTACAAGAGACCCAGTACTTC. Combining the CDR3 with reference TRBV28 and TRBJ2-5 gives the whole variable domain DVKVTQSSRYLVKRTGEKVFLECVQDMDHENMFWYRQDPGLGLRLIYFSYDVKMKEKGDIPEGYSVSREKKERFSLILESASTNQTSMYLCATWGVQETQYFGPGTRLLVL.

The J gene is TRBJ2-1, the V gene TRBV10-1; the D gene is possibly TRBD1 (5 bases). This CDR3 region has 13 residues. Trimming stripped 9 bases from V and 9 bases from J, with 18 bases between. Germline values: CDR1 WNHNN, CDR2 SYGVQD (reference sequence). The CDR3: CARFLAGLCEQFF. DNA of the CDR3: TGCGCCAGATTTTTGGCAGGGCTATGTGAGCAGTTCTTC.

The chain employs TRBV18 and TRBJ2-7; 7 bases line up with TRBD1. The CDR3 contains 15 residues. V dropped 0 bases and J dropped 1; count of bases not matched to a gene: 3. From germline, CDR1 is KGHSH and CDR2 LQKENI. This chain's CDR3 is CASSPPGRGSYEQYF. In nucleotides, the CDR3 is TGTGCCAGCTCACCACCCGGCAGGGGGTCCTACGAGCAGTACTTC.

The V gene is TRBV7-8, the J gene TRBJ2-4, with a tentative D call TRBD1 (6 bases). Germline V lookup: CDR1 SGHVS, CDR2 FQNEAQ. The CDR3 covers 16 residues. V was clipped by 5 bases and J by 1 base, with 15 bases between them. CDR3 in amino acids: CASSPVGQTAKNIQYF. The CDR3 nucleotides are TGTGCCAGCAGCCCAGTCGGACAGACCGCCAAAAACATTCAGTACTTC.

This rearrangement joins TRBV11-3 to TRBJ2-2, with a tentative D call TRBD2 (6 bases). The V gene's germline CDR1 is SGHNT and CDR2 YENEEA. The CDR3 runs 15 residues. The V gene lost 6 bases and the J gene lost 2 bases, with 13 bases spanning the gap. As DNA, the CDR3 is TGTGCCAGCAGGAAAGGCGGGGTCAACACCGGGGAGCTGTTTTTT. It specifies CASRKGGVNTGELFF.

The genes are TRBV4-1 and TRBJ1-2; no reliable D call. V dropped 0 bases and J dropped 5 bases, with 7 bases sitting between them. From germline, CDR1 is MGHRA and CDR2 YSYEKL. This CDR3 region has 13 residues. The CDR3 here is CASSQDGAYGYTF. CDR3 nucleotides: TGCGCCAGCAGCCAAGATGGTGCGTATGGCTACACCTTC.

The chain is built from TRBV10-3 and TRBJ2-1; 9 bases line up with TRBD2. This CDR3 has 16 residues. In germline, CDR1 is ENHRY, CDR2 SYGVKD. J lost 8 bases, V lost 0 bases, and 8 bases had no gene match. The CDR3, as DNA: TGTGCCATCAGTGAGTCAGGGACTAGCATATACCATGAGCAGTTCTTC. Protein sequence: CAISESGTSIYHEQFF.

The chain couples TRBV5-4 to TRBJ2-7, with D tentatively TRBD1 (5 bases). Between the trimmed V and J ends, which lost 2 bases and 6 bases, there was a span of 15 bases. Germline CDR1 and CDR2: SGHNT and YYREEE (reference sequence). The CDR3 loop spans 14 amino acids. This CDR3 is CASSLRQNSGEQYF. The CDR3 DNA reads TGTGCCAGCAGCTTACGACAGAATTCTGGCGAGCAGTACTTC. Using reference TRBV5-4 and TRBJ2-7 for the parts outside the CDR3, the full variable domain is ETGVTQSPTHLIKTRGQQVTLRCSSQSGHNTVSWYQQALGQGPQFIFQYYREEENGRGNFPPRFSGLQFPNYSSELNVNALELDDSALYLCASSLRQNSGEQYFGPGTRLTVT.

This chain uses TRBV9 with TRBJ1-2; TRBD1 matches at 8 bases. With 1 base clipped from V and 2 bases from J, the junction kept 1 base outside the gene matches. Germline V lookup: CDR1 SGDLS, CDR2 YYNGEE. CDR3 length: 14 residues. This CDR3 is CASSVRTGNYGYTF. The CDR3 DNA reads as TGTGCCAGCAGCGTAAGGACAGGGAACTATGGCTACACCTTC.

The gene calls are TRBV19 and TRBJ1-2, with D uncertain. This CDR3 is 15 amino acids long. Trimming took off 4 bases at V and 1 base at J, with 13 bases between the two ends. Germline CDR1 reads LNHDA; CDR2 reads SQIVND (reference sequence). CDR3 DNA: TGTGCCAGTAGTAAGATTGCCAGGCTTAACTATGGCTACACCTTC. This sequence encodes CASSKIARLNYGYTF.

Here the CDR3 reads CASSLSGLAGEQYF. The CDR3 bases are TGTGCCAGCAGCTTGTCGGGGCTAGCGGGGGAGCAGTACTTC. V and J are TRBV5-6 and TRBJ2-7; 9 bases agree with TRBD2. CDR1 is SGHDT and CDR2 is YYEEEE in the germline V gene. The CDR3 is 14 residues long. Germline trimming cut 1 base from V and 7 bases from J; bases unmatched to any gene: 6.

This clone was seen a single time. The chain is built from TRBV21-1 and TRBJ2-5; TRBD2 is the table's D call, not checked against the DNA. TRBV21-1 has pseudogene status. The CDR3 is made up of 18 amino acids. Here the CDR3 DNA reads TGTGCCAGCAGCAAAGAACGGCTAGCGGGATGTGTGGAAGAGACCCAGTACTTC. Translating it yields CASSKERLAGCVEETQYF.

The chain employs TRBV27 and TRBJ2-7; D may be TRBD1 (6 bases). The CDR3 runs 17 residues. The germline V and J ends were trimmed by 0 bases and 2 bases, with 17 bases remaining between them. Germline CDR1 is MNHEY and CDR2 is SMNVEV (reference sequence). The CDR3 coding sequence is TGTGCCAGCAGTTTATCCACGTCCTGGACAGCGCCCTACGAGCAGTACTTC. This encodes CASSLSTSWTAPYEQYF.

The genes are TRBV5-4 and TRBJ2-3; D is unresolved. V was trimmed by 0 bases and J by 4 bases, leaving 9 bases between them. Per the germline V gene, CDR1 is SGHNT and CDR2 is YYREEE (reference sequence). CDR3 length: 14 amino acids. For the CDR3, the DNA is TGTGCCAGCAGCTTGGTTCCTAGTGCAGATACGCAGTATTTT. Protein sequence: CASSLVPSADTQYF.